Presented here are 2 T cell receptor beta chains from one specimen sequenced in a study of shared clonotypes between healthy human individuals. Only in-frame clones appear in the TCRdb table, and some are missing; sequencing was by immunoSEQ multiplex PCR. There are about 730,000 clones in the sample; approximately 77% occur only once, and approximately 2% lies in the top ten. The sequencing input was memory CD4+ T cells sorted from blood. Subset meaning: CD45RA-negative fraction. The receptors come from a woman aged 25-40 years in good health.

The CDR3 nucleotides read TGTGCCAGCAGTCAATCGGACAGGTTGGTCTATGGCTACACCTTC. It codes for CASSQSDRLVYGYTF. The chain recombines TRBV6-1 with TRBJ1-2, with TRBD1 matching 7 bases. This CDR3 comprises 15 residues. With V trimmed by 5 bases and J by 4 bases, 10 bases remained unmatched. Germline assignment: CDR1 MNHNS and CDR2 SASEGT.

This clone was seen only once. The chain combines TRBV6-6 with TRBJ2-7; the match to TRBD1 covers 11 bases. Looked up from germline, CDR1 is MNHNY and CDR2 is SVGAGI (reference sequence). J was trimmed by 5 bases and V by 6 bases; bases with no gene match: 9. The CDR3 consists of 15 residues. DNA of the CDR3: TGTGCCAGCAGCAAGTCTCCGGGACAGGGGGACGAGCAGTACTTC. This gives the protein CASSKSPGQGDEQYF.